One sample yielded the 30 T cell receptor beta chains listed below, sequenced in a study of T-cell reconstitution after alpha-beta-depleted transplantation in children. The TCRbeta library was prepared with unique molecular identifiers. TCRdb fed the PCR reads into MiXCR, producing one record per CDR3 protein. The table shows hundreds of thousands of distinct CDR3 sequences, with approximately 14% occurring only once. The sequencing used PBMCs, collected before TCRalphabeta/CD19-depleted stem cell transplant. Receptor source: a girl between 2 and 10 years old with congenital amegakaryocytic thrombocytopenia, due to receive a stem cell transplant.

V and J are TRBV7-2 and TRBJ2-3; 8 bases map to TRBD2. The CDR3 runs to 13 residues. Germline lookup yields CDR1 SGHTA and CDR2 FQGNSA. V was pared by 7 bases and J by 6 bases, with 6 bases of the junction left unmatched. CDR3 nucleotide sequence: TGTGCCAGCACCCCGGGAGGGAGGGATACGCAGTATTTT. Protein: CASTPGGRDTQYF.

The rearrangement joins TRBV5-1 to TRBJ2-2; D is unclear. Per germline, CDR1 SGHRS and CDR2 YFSETQ. This CDR3 region has 15 residues. V was trimmed by 0 bases and J by 1 base, leaving 7 bases between them. The chain's CDR3 is CASSLVWENTGELFF. As DNA, the CDR3 is TGCGCCAGCAGCTTGGTTTGGGAGAACACCGGGGAGCTGTTTTTT. Drawing the rest from reference TRBV5-1 and TRBJ2-2, the complete variable domain is KAGVTQTPRYLIKTRGQQVTLSCSPISGHRSVSWYQQTPGQGLQFLFEYFSETQRNKGNFPGRFSGRQFSNSRSEMNVSTLELGDSALYLCASSLVWENTGELFFGEGSRLTVL.

The rearrangement joins TRBV29-1 to TRBJ2-1, with TRBD1 as a possible D gene (7 bases). V lost 4 bases and J lost 5, with 15 bases in between. Germline V gene sequence: CDR1 SQVTM, CDR2 ANQGSEA. The CDR3 covers 14 residues. CDR3 amino acids: CSVVRERGHNEQFF. The CDR3 nucleotides are TGCAGCGTTGTCCGGGAGAGGGGGCACAATGAGCAGTTCTTC.

The rearrangement joins TRBV9 to TRBJ2-7; weak D call: TRBD1 (6 bases). Germline CDR1 is SGDLS and CDR2 is YYNGEE. CDR3 length: 14 residues. V shed 0 bases and J shed 3 bases, with 10 bases lying between them. Written as DNA, the CDR3 is TGTGCCAGCAGCGTAGAGGGCAGGGGCTACGAGCAGTACTTC. It translates to CASSVEGRGYEQYF.

At least ten counts were recorded for this clonotype. The gene calls are TRBV25-1 and TRBJ2-3; D remains unclear. There are 14 residues in the CDR3. Trimming cost V 3 bases and J 2 bases, with 9 bases left between them. Germline loops: CDR1 MGHDK, CDR2 SYGVNS. The chain's CDR3 is CASSDYSATDTQYF. DNA for the CDR3: TGTGCCAGCAGTGATTACTCCGCCACAGATACGCAGTATTTT. The entire variable domain, with the rest obtained from reference TRBV25-1 and TRBJ2-3, is as follows: EADIYQTPRYLVIGTGKKITLECSQTMGHDKMYWYQQDPGMELHLIHYSYGVNSTEKGDLSSESTVSRIRTEHFPLTLESARPSHTSQYLCASSDYSATDTQYFGPGTRLTVL.

This clonotype was counted at least ten times. This rearrangement joins TRBV19 to TRBJ1-5; TRBD1 is a possible D gene (5 bases). The ends were cut back, 5 bases at V and 1 base at J, with 15 bases in the middle. CDR3 length: 16 amino acids. CDR1 LNHDA and CDR2 SQIVND come from the germline V gene (reference sequence). CDR3 loop: CASSRDGTSSNQPQHF. DNA of the CDR3: TGTGCCAGTAGTCGGGACGGAACTTCCAGCAATCAGCCCCAGCATTTT.

In its sample, this clonotype was seen many times. The chain recombines TRBV15 with TRBJ1-2; the match to TRBD1 covers 9 bases. The CDR3 sequence is 15 residues long. Looked up from germline, CDR1 is LNHNV and CDR2 is YYDKDF (reference sequence). V gave up 7 bases and J gave up 1 base; unmatched junction bases: 7. This CDR3 is CATIPGGQGNYGYTF. The DNA of the CDR3 is TGTGCCACCATCCCAGGGGGACAGGGTAACTATGGCTACACCTTC.

This clonotype was seen only a few times. The chain couples TRBV7-2 to TRBJ2-1; D not resolved. V lost 4 bases to trimming and J lost 6 bases, with 13 bases between them. Germline V gene lookup returns CDR1 SGHTA and CDR2 FQGNSA. This CDR3 spans 14 amino acids. The CDR3, as DNA: TGTGCCAGCAGCTCGATGACTGCCCCCAATGAGCAGTTCTTC. This translates into CASSSMTAPNEQFF.

This clonotype was seen ten or more times. This chain links TRBV15 with TRBJ1-5; no clear D. CDR1 and CDR2 from the germline V gene are LNHNV and YYDKDF (reference sequence). This CDR3 is built from 15 residues. V gave up 4 bases and J gave up 0 bases, with 10 bases separating them. CDR3 region: CATSTSVDSNQPQHF. CDR3 sequence (DNA): TGTGCCACCAGCACGAGCGTCGATAGCAATCAGCCCCAGCATTTT.

This clonotype was found a few times. The chain employs TRBV7-2 and TRBJ1-4; D remains ambiguous. The CDR3 is made up of 13 amino acids. CDR1 and CDR2 from the germline V gene are SGHTA and FQGNSA. Trimming pared 4 bases from V and 8 bases from J, leaving 11 bases between. In nucleotides, the CDR3 is TGTGCCAGCAGCTATCGACTGGAGGAAAAACTGTTTTTT. This encodes CASSYRLEEKLFF.

This clonotype appeared many times. The chain carries TRBV15 and TRBJ2-1, with D perhaps matching TRBD1 or TRBD2 (6 bases each). Germline CDR1 and CDR2: LNHNV and YYDKDF (reference sequence). V shed 3 bases and J shed 10 bases, with 19 bases lying between them. There are 15 residues in the CDR3. CDR3 sequence reads: CATSRDGTRGREQFF. CDR3 in DNA: TGTGCCACCAGCAGGGACGGGACCCGGGGGCGGGAGCAGTTCTTC.

The chain has TRBV10-3 and TRBJ2-1; TRBD1 is a possible D gene (6 bases). V shed 7 bases and J shed 8 bases, with 15 bases lying between them. This CDR3 spans 13 amino acids. The germline V gene has CDR1 ENHRY and CDR2 SYGVKD. CDR3 amino acids: CAIKDRREDEQFF. CDR3 in DNA: TGTGCCATCAAGGACAGAAGAGAAGATGAGCAGTTCTTC.

This clonotype has ten or more counts. The chain recombines TRBV5-1 with TRBJ2-3; D ambiguous. The CDR3 is 14 residues long. V lost 6 bases, J lost 2 bases, and 13 bases lay in between. Looked up from germline, CDR1 is SGHRS and CDR2 is YFSETQ. CDR3 in DNA: TGCGCCAGCATGGCGGACGTGGCCACAGATACGCAGTATTTT. Translated, it gives CASMADVATDTQYF.

This clonotype has only one observation. The V and J genes are TRBV7-2 and TRBJ2-5; D is unclear. Germline V gives CDR1 SGHTA, CDR2 FQGNSA. The ends were cut back, 5 bases at V and 4 bases at J, with 17 bases in the middle. The CDR3 has 15 residues. For the CDR3, the DNA is TGTGCCAGCAGCCCCAGGAGCCTCGGAAGAGAGACCCAGTACTTC. Its translation is CASSPRSLGRETQYF. Combining the CDR3 with reference TRBV7-2 and TRBJ2-5 gives the whole variable domain GAGVSQSPSNKVTEKGKDVELRCDPISGHTALYWYRQSLGQGLEFLIYFQGNSAPDKSGLPSDRFSAERTGGSVSTLTIQRTQQEDSAVYLCASSPRSLGRETQYFGPGTRLLVL.

This clonotype came up many times. V usage is TRBV20-1 and J usage is TRBJ2-5, with no clear D. V gave up 5 bases and J gave up 3 bases, with 7 bases separating them. The CDR3 runs 11 residues. The germline V gene encodes CDR1 DFQATT and CDR2 SNEGSKA (reference sequence). CDR3 in amino acids: CSALEKETQYF. The CDR3 DNA sequence: TGCAGTGCTCTAGAAAAAGAGACCCAGTACTTC.

This clonotype has at least ten counts. The chain couples TRBV9 to TRBJ2-2; TRBD1 agrees at 11 bases. The CDR3 runs 16 residues. Germline lookup yields CDR1 SGDLS and CDR2 YYNGEE. Trimming at V came to 3 bases and at J to 6 bases, leaving 7 bases not matched to a gene. DNA of the CDR3: TGTGCCAGCAGCGGAAGAGGGACAGGGGGGGCCGGGGAGCTGTTTTTT. Translation gives CASSGRGTGGAGELFF.

This clonotype was found many times. The chain carries TRBV12-3 or TRBV12-4 and TRBJ2-5; D is perhaps TRBD1 or TRBD2 (6 bases each). The V and J ends lost 4 bases and 5 bases respectively, with 17 bases between them. The CDR3 consists of 15 residues. This CDR3 is CASSSPWRGSETQYF. CDR3 in DNA: TGTGCCAGCAGTTCTCCCTGGAGGGGGTCGGAGACCCAGTACTTC.

This clonotype was observed a few times. The chain combines TRBV20-1 with TRBJ2-2; 7 bases match TRBD2. The germline V gene encodes CDR1 DFQATT and CDR2 SNEGSKA (reference sequence). V gave up 6 bases and J gave up 2 bases; unmatched junction bases: 6. The CDR3 has 14 amino acids. In DNA, the CDR3 is TGCAGTGCGTCCCTAGCGGTCAACACCGGGGAGCTGTTTTTT. It encodes CSASLAVNTGELFF.

This clonotype has a count of ten or more. This chain links TRBV6-1 with TRBJ2-7; D is unresolved. The CDR3 loop spans 15 amino acids. Trimming removed 5 bases at V and 2 bases at J, with 16 bases between. The V gene's germline CDR1 is MNHNS and CDR2 SASEGT. As DNA, the CDR3 is TGTGCCAGCAGTCCTAACCGGGCAAGAGCCTACGAGCAGTACTTC. Its translation is CASSPNRARAYEQYF.

The genes are TRBV12-3 or TRBV12-4 and TRBJ2-1; D is possibly TRBD1 (6 bases). CDR3 length: 17 amino acids. The V gene lost 6 bases and the J gene lost 0 bases, with 18 bases spanning the gap. The CDR3 nucleotides are TGTGCCAGCAGACCAACGACAGGCCTTAGCTCCTACAATGAGCAGTTCTTC. Translated, it gives CASRPTTGLSSYNEQFF.

This clonotype was picked up a small number of times. The rearrangement uses TRBV11-2 and TRBJ2-7; 7 positions agree with TRBD2. V shed 5 bases and J 2 bases; nucleotides not matched to a gene: 6. The length of the CDR3 is 14 residues. Germline V gene sequence: CDR1 SGHAT, CDR2 FQNNGV. The CDR3 bases are TGTGCCAGCAGCCTCCAAGCGGGAACCTACGAGCAGTACTTC. Translated, it gives CASSLQAGTYEQYF.

This clonotype was observed at least ten times. The V and J genes are TRBV29-1 and TRBJ2-1, with a tentative D call TRBD1 (5 bases). This CDR3 contains 10 residues. The germline V and J ends were trimmed by 7 bases and 8 bases, with 9 bases remaining between them. The germline V gene encodes CDR1 SQVTM and CDR2 ANQGSEA. CDR3 nucleotides: TGCAGCGCGGACATCGATGAGCAGTTCTTC. It specifies CSADIDEQFF.

This clonotype was observed at least ten times. This chain uses TRBV3-1 with TRBJ1-1; D perhaps matches TRBD1 (5 bases). Germline values: CDR1 LGHDT, CDR2 YNNKEL (reference sequence). The CDR3 has 12 amino acids. V was shortened by 0 bases and J by 8 bases, with 7 bases between the two germline ends. The CDR3 DNA is TGTGCCAGCAGCCAAGATTGGGGGGAAGCTTTCTTT. Its translation is CASSQDWGEAFF.

In its sample, this clonotype was seen a few times. This rearrangement joins TRBV7-2 to TRBJ1-5; unclear D gene. The germline gives CDR1 SGHTA, CDR2 FQGNSA. This CDR3 has 14 residues. Trimming took 6 bases from V and 4 from J, leaving 13 bases between them. DNA of the CDR3: TGTGCCAGCAGTTTCAGACGGGAAAATCAGCCCCAGCATTTT. Translating gives CASSFRRENQPQHF.

This clonotype was observed a few times. This chain connects TRBV20-1 to TRBJ2-6; TRBD1 is a possible D gene (7 bases). This CDR3 has 15 amino acids. V shed 3 bases and J shed 4 bases, with 13 bases lying between them. CDR1 DFQATT and CDR2 SNEGSKA come from the germline V gene (reference sequence). In nucleotides, the CDR3 is TGCAGTGCTAGGAGCAGGGGGGACGGGGCCAACGTCCTGACTTTC. This encodes CSARSRGDGANVLTF.

This clonotype was seen ten or more times. The rearrangement joins TRBV7-9 to TRBJ2-2; D gene uncertain. V shed 3 bases and J shed 7 bases, with 12 bases lying between them. CDR3 length equals 14 residues. CDR1 SEHNR and CDR2 FQNEAQ come from the germline V gene (reference sequence). CDR3 residues: CASSFVAKVGELFF. The CDR3 bases are TGTGCCAGCAGCTTTGTCGCGAAGGTCGGGGAGCTGTTTTTT.

Only a few counts were recorded for this clonotype. V usage is TRBV5-1 and J usage is TRBJ2-5, with D unclear. V gave up 0 bases and J gave up 0 bases, with 6 bases separating them. This CDR3 has 14 amino acids. The germline V gene has CDR1 SGHRS and CDR2 YFSETQ. The CDR3 bases are TGCGCCAGCAGCTTGGAGTTGCACCAAGAGACCCAGTACTTC. Translated, it gives CASSLELHQETQYF.

At least ten counts were recorded for this clonotype. V is TRBV20-1 and J is TRBJ2-1; tentative D call: TRBD2 (5 bases). The CDR3 loop spans 15 amino acids. Per germline, CDR1 DFQATT and CDR2 SNEGSKA (reference sequence). V lost 3 bases, J lost 0 bases, and 12 bases lay in between. This CDR3 reads CSASVGVLSYNEQFF. CDR3 nucleotides: TGCAGTGCTAGTGTGGGAGTCCTCTCCTACAATGAGCAGTTCTTC.

This clonotype was counted at least ten times. The rearrangement links TRBV5-1 to TRBJ2-3, with a possible D match to TRBD2 (6 bases). V lost 4 bases and J lost 2, with 11 bases in between. This CDR3 spans 14 amino acids. Germline-derived CDR1 and CDR2 are SGHRS and YFSETQ. Here the CDR3 DNA reads TGCGCCAGCAGCGGCGGGACTTCCACAGATACGCAGTATTTT. This translates into CASSGGTSTDTQYF.

This clonotype has at least ten counts. The CDR3 bases are TGTGCCAGCAGTTTAAGTCAGGGTAAGAACGAGCAGTACTTC. Its protein product is CASSLSQGKNEQYF. This sequence joins TRBV12-3 or TRBV12-4 and TRBJ2-7, with a possible D match to TRBD1 (5 bases). The V end lost 2 bases, the J end lost 5 bases, and 13 bases lay between the germline ends. The CDR3 runs 14 residues.